Listed below are T cell receptor beta chains from one sample, sequenced in a study of cytomegalovirus exposure and HLA in healthy donors. Repertoires were generated with immunoSEQ multiplex PCR, while TCRdb's copy carries only in-frame clones and drops some. The table has approximately 92,000 clones, approximately 81% seen once. The sequenced sample was PBMCs. The receptor source for this set is an older woman in good health and CMV-seropositive. Both conserved end residues are part of each CDR3.

TRBJ2-2,TRBV7-2,CASSSVVATGELFF
TRBJ1-1,TRBV29-1,CSAGQGTTTETEAFF
TRBJ2-1,TRBV4-1,CASSPRTSGSYNEQFF
TRBJ1-2,TRBV5-1,CASSLVPANYGYTF
TRBJ1-4,TRBV30,CAWTRGQGQGEKLFF
TRBJ2-7,TRBV5-1,CASSDTSGSIEQYF
TRBJ2-5,TRBV6-6,CASSSPLAGFEETQYF
TRBJ2-5,TRBV12-5,CASGSQGGETQYF
TRBJ2-2,TRBV5-6,CASSLQLAGRTGELFF
TRBJ1-1,TRBV7-9,CASSPEASALNTEAFF
TRBJ2-5,TRBV6-6,CASTARLAAGETQYF
TRBJ2-1,TRBV25-1,CASLGLGLAGVYNEQFF
TRBJ1-3,TRBV7-2,CASSSGTGPNTIYF
TRBJ2-5,TRBV5-1,CASRAGTGGWETQYF
TRBJ1-3,TRBV9,CASSVGGLGNTIYF
TRBJ2-1,TRBV19,CASKSGPYNEQFF
TRBJ1-1,TRBV7-6,CASSLVAGEKAFF
TRBJ2-5,TRBV4-3,CASSQEINSSPWETQYF
TRBJ2-3,TRBV27,CASSLEGQGLGTDTQYF
TRBJ2-1,TRBV9,CASSEPGTMNEQFF
TRBJ1-1,TRBV7-9,CASSLATGQYEAFF
TRBJ2-6,TRBV6-5,CASSWDRGFGANVLTF
TRBJ2-2,TRBV11-3,CASSPQGATGELFF
TRBJ1-5,TRBV28,CASSLPFGGNQPQHF
TRBJ1-2,TRBV10-3,CAISESQGINYGYTF
TRBJ2-1,TRBV2,CASLSGRPSNEQFF
TRBJ2-5,TRBV7-9,CASSLGTIGETQYF
TRBJ2-1,TRBV7-9,CASSLVLAGPNEQFF
TRBJ2-7,TRBV5-4,CASSVAGTSKYEQYF
.,TRBV18,CASSPPGQAGGFEQYF
TRBJ2-7,TRBV4-3,CASSPISYEQYF
.,TRBV19,CASQSSLGGSYEQYF
TRBJ2-7,TRBV6-5,CASSRAGQSLYEQYF
.,TRBV6-4,CASSDSAGGTYEQYF
TRBJ2-1,TRBV7-7,CASSQDRDHEQFF
TRBJ1-2,TRBV6-5,CASRRQGNYGYTF
TRBJ2-2,TRBV2,CASSERLAGNTGELFF
TRBJ2-2,TRBV9,CASSVGRWTRELFF
TRBJ2-1,TRBV11-3,CASSLGTSGEQFF
TRBJ2-7,TRBV7-8,CASSLPQGAHEQYF
TRBJ2-3,TRBV14,CASSQGRGGHRGSTDTQYF
TRBJ1-1,TRBV20-1,CSANKNTEAFF
TRBJ2-2,TRBV19,CASRTKTSGTNTGELFF
TRBJ1-4,TRBV19,CASSIVGAANEKLFF
TRBJ2-1,TRBV6-1,CASSQTSGVSNEQFF
TRBJ2-7,TRBV11-2,CASSLTSGDYEQYF
TRBJ2-6,TRBV6-4,CASSDSLNAFRQARAGANVLTF
TRBJ1-4,TRBV5-6,CASSYLLPGQVREKLFF
TRBJ1-5,TRBV19,CASRGGQGGQPQHF
TRBJ2-7,TRBV10-3,CAIRTGQGGDEQYF